This is a list of T cell receptor beta chains from one sample in a study of CD8+ T cells in alopecia areata. Sequencing used immunoSEQ multiplex PCR; TCRdb keeps in-frame clones, though not all of them. The sample has 150,000 to 200,000 clones, 59% seen once. The source was CD4+ T cells sorted from blood, collected at week 0. These receptors were collected from a human donor with alopecia areata. Each CDR3 is given with its conserved first and last residue. The D gene is left open where the match is weak. Rows may omit the clone size; those that give it use once, few, many or a size class.

j_gene: TRBJ2-3
abundance: NA
d_gene: TRBD1
v_gene: TRBV18
CDR3nt: TGTGCCAGCTCACCCTCGACAGGACAGGGACCAGATACGCAGTATTTT
CDR3aa: CASSPSTGQGPDTQYF

j_gene: TRBJ1-5
abundance: NA
d_gene: NA
v_gene: TRBV30
CDR3nt: TGTGCCTGGACTGGCGGGCAGGGTCAGCCCCAGCATTTT
CDR3aa: CAWTGGQGQPQHF

j_gene: TRBJ1-2
abundance: NA
d_gene: NA
v_gene: TRBV4-1
CDR3nt: TGCGCCAGCAGCCAAGTATCTGCTGGAGCGGCGGGTAGTGGCTACACCTTC
CDR3aa: CASSQVSAGAAGSGYTF

j_gene: TRBJ1-1
abundance: NA
d_gene: NA
v_gene: TRBV29-1
CDR3nt: TGCAGCGTTGAAAGACGGATGAACACTGAAGCTTTCTTT
CDR3aa: CSVERRMNTEAFF

j_gene: TRBJ1-2
abundance: few
d_gene: NA
v_gene: TRBV6-1
CDR3nt: TGTGCCAGCAGTAGAACCAGGGAAACGGACTATGGCTACACCTTC
CDR3aa: CASSRTRETDYGYTF

j_gene: TRBJ2-5
abundance: NA
d_gene: NA
v_gene: TRBV18
CDR3nt: TGTGCCAGCTCAGCCTCCGGAACATACAAAGAGACCCAGTACTTC
CDR3aa: CASSASGTYKETQYF

j_gene: TRBJ2-7
abundance: few
d_gene: NA
v_gene: TRBV5-1
CDR3nt: TGCGCCAGCAGCAGACTGACAGGACCCTACGAGCAGTACTTC
CDR3aa: CASSRLTGPYEQYF

j_gene: TRBJ2-5
abundance: NA
d_gene: NA
v_gene: TRBV7-6
CDR3nt: TGTGCCAGCAGCTTAGGAGGGTTAGAGACCCAGTACTTC
CDR3aa: CASSLGGLETQYF

j_gene: TRBJ1-2
abundance: few
d_gene: TRBD1
v_gene: TRBV14
CDR3nt: TGTGCCAGCAGCCAGGCCGGGACAGGCAGCTATGGCTACACCTTC
CDR3aa: CASSQAGTGSYGYTF

j_gene: TRBJ2-5
abundance: NA
d_gene: TRBD1
v_gene: TRBV4-1
CDR3nt: TGCGCCAGCAGCCTCCTCCGGACAGGGATGGAGACCCAGTACTTC
CDR3aa: CASSLLRTGMETQYF

j_gene: TRBJ2-5
abundance: many
d_gene: NA
v_gene: TRBV29-1
CDR3nt: TGCAGCGTTGAAGATCCGGGGCCAGAAGAGACCCAGTACTTC
CDR3aa: CSVEDPGPEETQYF

j_gene: TRBJ2-1
abundance: NA
d_gene: TRBD2
v_gene: TRBV5-1
CDR3nt: TGCGCCAGCAGCCCCTTAGCGGGGACCTCCTACAATGAGCAGTTCTTC
CDR3aa: CASSPLAGTSYNEQFF

j_gene: TRBJ2-4
abundance: NA
d_gene: NA
v_gene: TRBV5-1
CDR3nt: TGCGCCAGCAGCTTGTCGATAGCCAAAAACATTCAGTACTTC
CDR3aa: CASSLSIAKNIQYF

j_gene: TRBJ1-1
abundance: few
d_gene: NA
v_gene: TRBV5-6
CDR3nt: TGTGCCAGCGGAAACAGGGTCGGGACTGAAGCTTTCTTT
CDR3aa: CASGNRVGTEAFF

j_gene: TRBJ2-5
abundance: NA
d_gene: NA
v_gene: TRBV7-9
CDR3nt: TGTGCCAGCAGTTATAGCTCGGGGACCGAGGAGACCCAGTACTTC
CDR3aa: CASSYSSGTEETQYF

j_gene: TRBJ2-3
abundance: few
d_gene: NA
v_gene: TRBV7-8
CDR3nt: TGTGCCAGCAGCTTAGTGGCAGGGCAGGCAGATACGCAGTATTTT
CDR3aa: CASSLVAGQADTQYF

j_gene: TRBJ1-6
abundance: few
d_gene: TRBD1
v_gene: TRBV6-6
CDR3nt: TGTGCCAGCAGCCTACTGACAGGGGTCCTCCACTTT
CDR3aa: CASSLLTGVLHF

j_gene: TRBJ1-2
abundance: few
d_gene: NA
v_gene: TRBV9
CDR3nt: TGTGCCAGCAGCGTAGAGGACTATGGCTACACCTTC
CDR3aa: CASSVEDYGYTF

j_gene: TRBJ2-7
abundance: NA
d_gene: TRBD1
v_gene: TRBV29-1
CDR3nt: TGCAGCGTTCGGGGGACAGGGGGCTACGAGCAGTACTTC
CDR3aa: CSVRGTGGYEQYF

j_gene: TRBJ1-2
abundance: few
d_gene: NA
v_gene: TRBV14
CDR3nt: TGTGCCAGCAGCCTTAGTATTGAGGTCGGCTACACCTTC
CDR3aa: CASSLSIEVGYTF

j_gene: TRBJ2-1
abundance: few
d_gene: TRBD1
v_gene: TRBV7-9
CDR3nt: TGTGCCAGCAGCCCGGGACAGGGGTACAATGAGCAGTTCTTC
CDR3aa: CASSPGQGYNEQFF

j_gene: TRBJ1-1
abundance: few
d_gene: NA
v_gene: TRBV15
CDR3nt: TGTGCCACCAGCAGAGATATGGGCAGAAGAATGAACACTGAAGCTTTCTTT
CDR3aa: CATSRDMGRRMNTEAFF

j_gene: TRBJ1-1
abundance: NA
d_gene: NA
v_gene: TRBV30
CDR3nt: TGTGCCTGGAGTGTAACTGGAGAAGCTTTCTTT
CDR3aa: CAWSVTGEAFF

j_gene: TRBJ1-3
abundance: NA
d_gene: NA
v_gene: TRBV5-1
CDR3nt: TGCGCCAGCAGCTTTGGGGACTCTGGAAACACCATATATTTT
CDR3aa: CASSFGDSGNTIYF

j_gene: TRBJ2-5
abundance: NA
d_gene: NA
v_gene: TRBV11-2
CDR3nt: TGTGCCAGCAGCCGAGAACGGGGGGAGACCCAGTACTTC
CDR3aa: CASSRERGETQYF

j_gene: TRBJ1-2
abundance: NA
d_gene: NA
v_gene: TRBV5-6
CDR3nt: TGTGCCAGCAGCCCTTCGGGGGGTCCCTATGGCTACACCTTC
CDR3aa: CASSPSGGPYGYTF

j_gene: TRBJ1-5
abundance: NA
d_gene: NA
v_gene: TRBV2
CDR3nt: TGTGCCAGCAATGAGGGGCTCAATCAGCCCCAGCATTTT
CDR3aa: CASNEGLNQPQHF